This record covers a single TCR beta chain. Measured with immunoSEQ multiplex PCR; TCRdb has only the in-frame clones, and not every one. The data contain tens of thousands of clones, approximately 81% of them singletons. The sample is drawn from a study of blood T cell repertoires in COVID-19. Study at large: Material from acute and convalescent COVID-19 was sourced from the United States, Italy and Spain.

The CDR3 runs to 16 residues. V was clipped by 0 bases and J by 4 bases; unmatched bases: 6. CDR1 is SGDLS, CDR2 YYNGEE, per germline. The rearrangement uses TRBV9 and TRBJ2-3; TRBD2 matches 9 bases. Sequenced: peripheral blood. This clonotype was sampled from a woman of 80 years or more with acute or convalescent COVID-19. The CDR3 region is CASSVGLAVGADTQYF. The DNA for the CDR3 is TGTGCCAGCAGCGTAGGACTAGCGGTAGGCGCAGATACGCAGTATTTT.